This T cell receptor beta chain originates from a study of T cells in localized non-small cell lung cancer. The study, taken as a whole, reports: Adjacent uninvolved lung had the highest clonality, suggesting focused antigen responses. Owing to sequencing of a solitary tumor region, heterogeneity cannot be discounted. Median around 62 top-100 tumor clones were shared with paired adjacent lung. Longer overall survival associated with higher blood T cell density; shorter survival with higher adjacent-lung clonality.

Produced via immunoSEQ multiplex PCR; TCRdb's table is partial and in-frame only. The table lists approximately 61,000 clones, roughly 85% of them singletons. Comments on this clone: The antigen is not known.

The sequence came from a woman aged 35 to 70 with stage I lung adenocarcinoma. This specimen was peripheral blood, taken before any cancer treatment.

The CDR3 is CATSRGREGLGYGYTF. The CDR3 coding sequence is TGTGCCACCAGCAGAGGGCGGGAAGGGCTCGGCTATGGCTACACCTTC. The chain couples TRBV15 to TRBJ1-2; no definite D call. Trimming removed 1 base from V and 4 bases from J, with 16 bases in between. CDR1 is LNHNV and CDR2 is YYDKDF in the germline V gene (reference sequence). This CDR3 is built from 16 residues.